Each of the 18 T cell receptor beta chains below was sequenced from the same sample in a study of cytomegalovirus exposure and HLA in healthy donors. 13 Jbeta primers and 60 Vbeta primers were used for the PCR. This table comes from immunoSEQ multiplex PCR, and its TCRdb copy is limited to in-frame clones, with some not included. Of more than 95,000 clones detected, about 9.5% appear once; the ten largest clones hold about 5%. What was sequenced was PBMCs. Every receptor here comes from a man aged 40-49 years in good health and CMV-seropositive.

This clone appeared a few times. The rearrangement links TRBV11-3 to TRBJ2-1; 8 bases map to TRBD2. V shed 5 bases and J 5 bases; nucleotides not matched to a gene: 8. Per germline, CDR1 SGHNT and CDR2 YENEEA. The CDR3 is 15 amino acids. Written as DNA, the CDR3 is TGTGCCAGCAGCATTGAGGGGACTAGGGACAATGAGCAGTTCTTC. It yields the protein CASSIEGTRDNEQFF.

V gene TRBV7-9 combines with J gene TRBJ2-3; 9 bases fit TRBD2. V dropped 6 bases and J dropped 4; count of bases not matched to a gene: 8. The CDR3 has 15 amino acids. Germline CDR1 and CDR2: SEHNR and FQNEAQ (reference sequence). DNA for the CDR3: TGTGCCAGCAGTTCCCTCAGCGGGAGGCCAGATACGCAGTATTTT. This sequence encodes CASSSLSGRPDTQYF.

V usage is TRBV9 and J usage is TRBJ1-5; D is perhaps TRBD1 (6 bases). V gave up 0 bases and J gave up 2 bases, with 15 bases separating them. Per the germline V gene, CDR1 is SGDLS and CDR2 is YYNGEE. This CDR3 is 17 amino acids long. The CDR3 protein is CASSVEQGNGGNQPQHF. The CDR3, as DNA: TGTGCCAGCAGCGTAGAACAGGGCAACGGTGGCAATCAGCCCCAGCATTTT.

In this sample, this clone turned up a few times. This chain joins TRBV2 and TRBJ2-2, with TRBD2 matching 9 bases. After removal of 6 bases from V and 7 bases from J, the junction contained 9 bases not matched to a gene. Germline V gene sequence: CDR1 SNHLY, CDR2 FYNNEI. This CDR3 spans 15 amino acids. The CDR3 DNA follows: TGTGCCAGCAGACCCGGGACTAGCTACAGCGGGGAGCTGTTTTTT. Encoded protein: CASRPGTSYSGELFF.

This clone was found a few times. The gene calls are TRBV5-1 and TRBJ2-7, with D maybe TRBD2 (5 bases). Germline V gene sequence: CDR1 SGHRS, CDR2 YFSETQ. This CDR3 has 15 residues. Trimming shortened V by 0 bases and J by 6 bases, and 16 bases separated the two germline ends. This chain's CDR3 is CASSLGEPSLCEQYF. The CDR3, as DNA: TGCGCCAGCAGCTTGGGGGAGCCGTCCTTATGCGAGCAGTACTTC.

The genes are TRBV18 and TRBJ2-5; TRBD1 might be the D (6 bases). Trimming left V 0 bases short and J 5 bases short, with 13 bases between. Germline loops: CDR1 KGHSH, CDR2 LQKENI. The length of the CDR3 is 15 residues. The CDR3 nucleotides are TGTGCCAGCTCACCACCCGAGACAGGCGGTGAGACCCAGTACTTC. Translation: CASSPPETGGETQYF.

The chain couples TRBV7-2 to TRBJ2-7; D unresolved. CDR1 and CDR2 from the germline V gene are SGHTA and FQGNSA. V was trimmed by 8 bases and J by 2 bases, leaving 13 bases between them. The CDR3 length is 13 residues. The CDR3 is CASGPDGTYEQYF. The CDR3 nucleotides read TGTGCCAGCGGGCCCGACGGAACCTACGAGCAGTACTTC.

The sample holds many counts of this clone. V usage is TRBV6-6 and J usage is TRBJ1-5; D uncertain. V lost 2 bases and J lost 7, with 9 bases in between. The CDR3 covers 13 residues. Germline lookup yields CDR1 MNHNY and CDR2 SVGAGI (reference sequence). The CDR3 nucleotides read TGTGCCAGCAGTTACAGGGAGGACCAGCCCCAGCATTTT. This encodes CASSYREDQPQHF.

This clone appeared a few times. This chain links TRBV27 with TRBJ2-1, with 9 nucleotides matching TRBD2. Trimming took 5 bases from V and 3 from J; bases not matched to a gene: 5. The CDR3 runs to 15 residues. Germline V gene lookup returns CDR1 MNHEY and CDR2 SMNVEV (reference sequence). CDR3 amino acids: CASSPRTSDYNEQFF. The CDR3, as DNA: TGTGCCAGCAGTCCTCGGACTAGCGACTACAATGAGCAGTTCTTC.

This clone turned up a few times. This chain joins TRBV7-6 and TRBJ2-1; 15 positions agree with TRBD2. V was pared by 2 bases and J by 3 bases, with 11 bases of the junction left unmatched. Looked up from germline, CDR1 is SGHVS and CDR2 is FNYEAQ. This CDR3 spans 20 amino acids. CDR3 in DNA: TGTGCCAGCAGCTTAAGCTGGGGACTAGCGGGAGGATCGAACTACAATGAGCAGTTCTTC. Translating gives CASSLSWGLAGGSNYNEQFF.

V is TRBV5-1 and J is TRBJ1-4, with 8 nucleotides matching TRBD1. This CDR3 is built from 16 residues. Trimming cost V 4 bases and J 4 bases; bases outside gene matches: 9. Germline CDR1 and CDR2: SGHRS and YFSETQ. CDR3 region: CASSIPQGVGNEKLFF. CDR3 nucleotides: TGCGCCAGCAGCATACCACAGGGGGTTGGTAATGAAAAACTGTTTTTT.

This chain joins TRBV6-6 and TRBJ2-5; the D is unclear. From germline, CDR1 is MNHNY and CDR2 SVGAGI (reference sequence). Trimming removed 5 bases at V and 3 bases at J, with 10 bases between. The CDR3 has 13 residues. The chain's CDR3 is CASSPIGEETQYF. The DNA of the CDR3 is TGTGCCAGCAGTCCGATAGGAGAAGAGACCCAGTACTTC.

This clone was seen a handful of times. As DNA, the CDR3 is TGTGCCACCAGCAGAGAATATGGGGGGGCGGGCGGCTACACCTTC. It is translated as CATSREYGGAGGYTF. This chain uses TRBV15 with TRBJ1-2, with a possible D match to TRBD1 (6 bases). V was cut by 0 bases and J by 8 bases, with 16 bases left in between. CDR1 and CDR2 (germline): LNHNV, YYDKDF (reference sequence). This CDR3 contains 15 residues.

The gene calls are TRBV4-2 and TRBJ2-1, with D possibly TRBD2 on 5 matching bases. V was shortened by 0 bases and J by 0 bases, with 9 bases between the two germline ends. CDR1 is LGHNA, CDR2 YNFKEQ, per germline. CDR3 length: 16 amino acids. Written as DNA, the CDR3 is TGTGCCAGCAGCCAAGAACAAGCGGCCTCCTACAATGAGCAGTTCTTC. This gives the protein CASSQEQAASYNEQFF.

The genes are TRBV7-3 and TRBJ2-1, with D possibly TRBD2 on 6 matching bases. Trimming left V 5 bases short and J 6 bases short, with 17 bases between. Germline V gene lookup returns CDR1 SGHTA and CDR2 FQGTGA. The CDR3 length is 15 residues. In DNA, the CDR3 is TGTGCCAGCAGCATCCGCGGCGGGAATATCAATGAGCAGTTCTTC. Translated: CASSIRGGNINEQFF.

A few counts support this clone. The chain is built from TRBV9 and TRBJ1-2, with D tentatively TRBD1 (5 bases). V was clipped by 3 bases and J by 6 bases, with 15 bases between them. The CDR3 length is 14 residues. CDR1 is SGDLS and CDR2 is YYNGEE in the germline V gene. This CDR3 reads CASSATSGTNGYTF. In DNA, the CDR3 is TGTGCCAGCAGCGCAACTTCAGGGACTAATGGCTACACCTTC.

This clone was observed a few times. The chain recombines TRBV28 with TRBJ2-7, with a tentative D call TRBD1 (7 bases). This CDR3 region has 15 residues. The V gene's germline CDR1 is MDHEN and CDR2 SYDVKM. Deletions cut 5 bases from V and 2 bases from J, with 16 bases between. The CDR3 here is CASSQGGPPTYEQYF. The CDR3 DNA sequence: TGTGCCAGCAGTCAGGGGGGACCTCCTACCTACGAGCAGTACTTC. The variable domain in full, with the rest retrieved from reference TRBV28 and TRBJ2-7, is DVKVTQSSRYLVKRTGEKVFLECVQDMDHENMFWYRQDPGLGLRLIYFSYDVKMKEKGDIPEGYSVSREKKERFSLILESASTNQTSMYLCASSQGGPPTYEQYFGPGTRLTVT.

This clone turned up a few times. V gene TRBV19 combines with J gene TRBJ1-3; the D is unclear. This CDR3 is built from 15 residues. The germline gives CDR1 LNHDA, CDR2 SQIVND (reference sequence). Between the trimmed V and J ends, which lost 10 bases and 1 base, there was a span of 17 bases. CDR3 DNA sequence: TGTGCCACCTCCACCATGCACGGGTCTGGAAACACCATATATTTT. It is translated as CATSTMHGSGNTIYF.